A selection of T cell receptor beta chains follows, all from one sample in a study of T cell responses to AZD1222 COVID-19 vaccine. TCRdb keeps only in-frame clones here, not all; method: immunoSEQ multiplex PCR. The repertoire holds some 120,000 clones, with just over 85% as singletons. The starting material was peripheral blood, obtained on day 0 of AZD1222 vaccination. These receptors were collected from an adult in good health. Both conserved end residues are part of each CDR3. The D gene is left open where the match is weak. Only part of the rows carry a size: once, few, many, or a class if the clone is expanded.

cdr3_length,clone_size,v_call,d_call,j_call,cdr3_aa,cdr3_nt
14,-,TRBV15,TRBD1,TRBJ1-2,CATSKGQEDYGYTF,TGTGCCACCAGCAAGGGACAGGAGGACTATGGCTACACCTTC
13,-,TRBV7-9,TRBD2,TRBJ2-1,CASSSRRGDEQFF,TGTGCCAGCAGCTCCCGACGGGGGGATGAGCAGTTCTTC
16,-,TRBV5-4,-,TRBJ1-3,CASSWGPGGSGNTIYF,TGTGCCAGCAGCTGGGGGCCCGGCGGCTCTGGAAACACCATATATTTT
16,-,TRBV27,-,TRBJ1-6,CASSSGRALRNSPLHF,TGTGCCAGCAGTTCTGGCAGGGCACTGCGAAATTCACCCCTCCACTTT
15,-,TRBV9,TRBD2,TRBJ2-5,CASSVGAGVRETQYF,TGTGCCAGCAGCGTAGGAGCGGGAGTAAGGGAGACCCAGTACTTC
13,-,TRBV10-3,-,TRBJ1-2,CAIGPELYYGYTF,TGTGCCATCGGGCCTGAGCTTTATTATGGCTACACCTTC
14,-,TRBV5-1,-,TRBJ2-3,CASSLEVPGDTQYF,TGCGCCAGCAGCTTGGAGGTCCCGGGGGATACGCAGTATTTT
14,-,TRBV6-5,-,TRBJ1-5,CASSYGSAAQPQHF,TGTGCCAGCAGTTACGGCTCTGCTGCTCAGCCCCAGCATTTT
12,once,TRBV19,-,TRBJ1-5,CASSIGHQPQHF,TGTGCCAGTAGTATCGGACATCAGCCCCAGCATTTT
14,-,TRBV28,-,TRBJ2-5,CASSVPRGGETQYF,TGTGCCAGCAGTGTGCCCAGGGGAGGAGAGACCCAGTACTTC
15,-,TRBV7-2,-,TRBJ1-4,CASSPGGGANEKLFF,TGTGCCAGCAGCCCGGGGGGAGGGGCTAATGAAAAACTGTTTTTT
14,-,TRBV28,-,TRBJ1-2,CASSLAVGGYGYTF,TGTGCCAGCAGTTTAGCGGTAGGGGGGTATGGCTACACCTTC
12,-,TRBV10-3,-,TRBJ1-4,CAISPGHEKLFF,TGTGCCATCAGCCCTGGGCATGAAAAACTGTTTTTT
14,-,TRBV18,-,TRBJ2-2,CASSPPRGGGELFF,TGTGCCAGCTCACCACCGAGGGGCGGCGGGGAGCTGTTTTTT
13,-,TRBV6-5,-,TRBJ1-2,CASSYSSNYGYTF,TGTGCCAGCAGCTACAGTTCTAACTATGGCTACACCTTC
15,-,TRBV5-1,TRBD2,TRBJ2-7,CASSLLGGGVYEQYF,TGCGCCAGCAGCTTGCTGGGCGGGGGGGTCTACGAGCAGTACTTC
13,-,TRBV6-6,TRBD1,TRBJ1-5,CASIDRGGQPQHF,TGTGCCAGCATTGACAGGGGGGGACAGCCCCAGCATTTT
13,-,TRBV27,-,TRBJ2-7,CASSVQGTYEQYF,TGTGCCAGCAGTGTACAGGGTACCTACGAGCAGTACTTC
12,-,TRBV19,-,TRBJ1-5,CASKGGGQPQHF,TGTGCCTCTAAGGGGGGTGGGCAGCCCCAGCATTTT
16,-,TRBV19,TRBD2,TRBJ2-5,CASREPRVGGGETQYF,TGTGCCAGTAGAGAGCCTCGTGTGGGCGGGGGGGAGACCCAGTACTTC
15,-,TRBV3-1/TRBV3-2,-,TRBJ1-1,CASSPRTSPGTEAFF,TGTGCCAGCAGCCCCAGGACATCCCCGGGCACTGAAGCTTTCTTT
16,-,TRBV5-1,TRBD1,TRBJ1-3,CASSLSSGGSGNTIYF,TGCGCCAGCAGCCTGAGCTCAGGGGGCTCTGGAAACACCATATATTTT
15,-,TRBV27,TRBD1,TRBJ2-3,CASSRFGQGGDTQYF,TGTGCCAGTTCCCGTTTCGGACAGGGGGGAGATACGCAGTATTTT
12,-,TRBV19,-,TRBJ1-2,CASLGVFGGYTF,TGTGCCAGTTTAGGGGTGTTCGGAGGCTACACCTTC
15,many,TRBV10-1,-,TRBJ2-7,CASSDGTPPGNEQYF,TGCGCCAGCAGTGATGGGACACCACCGGGCAACGAGCAGTACTTC
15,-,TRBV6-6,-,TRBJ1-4,CASSSLRAINEKLFF,TGTGCCAGCAGTTCCCTCCGGGCCATTAATGAAAAACTGTTTTTT
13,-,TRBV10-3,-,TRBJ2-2,CAIRGANTGELFF,TGTGCCATCCGCGGGGCGAACACCGGGGAGCTGTTTTTT
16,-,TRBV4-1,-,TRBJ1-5,CASSPQSDRNYQPQHF,TGCGCCAGCAGCCCCCAATCCGACAGAAACTATCAGCCCCAGCATTTT
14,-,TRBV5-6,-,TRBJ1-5,CASSLGLTGLPQHF,TGTGCCAGCAGCTTGGGACTCACAGGGCTGCCCCAGCATTTT
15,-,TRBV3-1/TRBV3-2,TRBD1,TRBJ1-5,CASSQGAGTGQPQHF,TGTGCCAGCAGCCAAGGGGCAGGGACAGGTCAGCCCCAGCATTTT
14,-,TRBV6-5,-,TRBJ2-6,CASGGMQGTNVLTF,TGTGCCAGCGGCGGCATGCAGGGAACCAACGTCCTGACTTTC
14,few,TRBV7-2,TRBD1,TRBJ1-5,CASSSGTVNQPQHF,TGTGCCAGCAGCTCCGGGACAGTTAATCAGCCCCAGCATTTT
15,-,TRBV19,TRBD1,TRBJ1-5,CASREDRAGNQPQHF,TGTGCCAGTAGGGAGGACAGGGCAGGCAATCAGCCCCAGCATTTT
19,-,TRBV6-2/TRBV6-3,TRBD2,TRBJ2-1,CASSPAGTSGYSSYNEQFF,TGTGCCAGCAGTCCAGCCGGGACTAGCGGGTATAGCTCCTACAATGAGCAGTTCTTC
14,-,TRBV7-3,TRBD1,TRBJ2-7,CASSPGQGNYEQYF,TGTGCCAGCAGCCCCGGACAGGGGAACTACGAGCAGTACTTC
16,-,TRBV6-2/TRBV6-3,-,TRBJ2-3,CASSYPGLPPTDTQYF,TGTGCCAGCAGTTACCCCGGTCTCCCCCCCACAGATACGCAGTATTTT
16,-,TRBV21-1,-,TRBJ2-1,CASSTHTSGGHNEQFF,TGTGCCAGCAGCACCCATACTAGCGGGGGGCACAATGAGCAGTTCTTC
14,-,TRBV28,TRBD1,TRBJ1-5,CASSSGQGNQPQHF,TGTGCCAGCAGTTCCGGACAGGGGAATCAGCCCCAGCATTTT
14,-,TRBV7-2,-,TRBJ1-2,CASSLGVVGYGYTF,TGTGCCAGCAGCTTAGGAGTGGTAGGGTACGGCTACACCTTC
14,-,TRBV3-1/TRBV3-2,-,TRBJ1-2,CASSPLPLGVGYTF,TGTGCCAGCAGCCCACTACCCCTCGGGGTGGGCTACACCTTC
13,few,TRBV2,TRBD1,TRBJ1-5,CASQGAPSQPQHF,TGTGCCAGCCAGGGGGCGCCGTCTCAGCCCCAGCATTTT
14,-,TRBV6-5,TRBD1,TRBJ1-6,CASSTGTGVSPLHF,TGTGCCAGCAGTACCGGGACAGGGGTGTCACCCCTCCACTTT
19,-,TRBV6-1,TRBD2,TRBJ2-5,CASSEVQGVTSGSRETQYF,TGTGCCAGCAGTGAAGTTCAGGGGGTGACTAGCGGGAGCCGTGAGACCCAGTACTTC
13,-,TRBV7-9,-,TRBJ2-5,CASRAGPQETQYF,TGTGCCAGCAGGGCGGGACCCCAAGAGACCCAGTACTTC
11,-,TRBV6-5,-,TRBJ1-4,CASRSAEKLFF,TGTGCCAGCAGGAGTGCGGAAAAACTGTTTTTT